Listed below are T cell receptor beta chains from one sample, sequenced in a study of kidney transplant recipient with SARS-CoV-2 infection. One entry per CDR3 protein, called by TCRdb with MiXCR from the reads. The sample holds 200,000 to 300,000 distinct CDR3 sequences, about 30% seen once. Sequenced material: a blood sample, taken at baseline and between days 110 and 120 from a kidney transplant recipient. These receptors were collected from a male patient in his thirties who had COVID-19 and was a kidney transplant recipient. Some T cells may be the graft donor's. Both conserved end residues are trimmed from each CDR3. Size tells how often a clone was seen (once, few, many) or the class of an expanded clone, and some rows leave it out.

V gene: TRBV5-1; CDR3 length: 13; clone size: .; CDR3 protein: ASSLGQGRNSPLH
V gene: TRBV2; CDR3 length: 15; clone size: many; CDR3 protein: ASSLGLLGRVAYEQY
V gene: TRBV7-8; CDR3 length: 15; clone size: .; CDR3 protein: ASSYLWFTRKTYGYT
V gene: TRBV20-1; CDR3 length: 14; clone size: .; CDR3 protein: SARAPGGGRRDEQF
V gene: TRBV19; CDR3 length: 11; clone size: many; CDR3 protein: ATKSRGGGEQY
V gene: TRBV20-1; CDR3 length: 12; clone size: .; CDR3 protein: SARDSASYNGQF
V gene: TRBV7-7; CDR3 length: 15; clone size: .; CDR3 protein: ASSKLYKCRKTYGYT
V gene: TRBV12-3/TRBV12-4; CDR3 length: 9; clone size: .; CDR3 protein: ASKTYNEQF
V gene: TRBV4-3; CDR3 length: 12; clone size: many; CDR3 protein: ASSQEIWHTEAF
V gene: TRBV5-5; CDR3 length: 14; clone size: many; CDR3 protein: ASSALVSRKTYGYT
V gene: TRBV19; CDR3 length: 16; clone size: .; CDR3 protein: ASSRRTAGPVDYNEQF
V gene: TRBV18; CDR3 length: 10; clone size: many; CDR3 protein: ASSQPLAQQY
V gene: TRBV18; CDR3 length: 13; clone size: many; CDR3 protein: ASSPRRSSDNEQF
V gene: TRBV6-5; CDR3 length: 17; clone size: few; CDR3 protein: ASSLSALDRGRLGNEQF
V gene: TRBV3-1; CDR3 length: 15; clone size: few; CDR3 protein: AGSGKDPISFSETQY
V gene: TRBV11-2; CDR3 length: 12; clone size: many; CDR3 protein: ASSLGSRLDEQF
V gene: TRBV23-1; CDR3 length: 16; clone size: many; CDR3 protein: ASSPGTRINLGGYGYT
V gene: TRBV27; CDR3 length: 16; clone size: many; CDR3 protein: ASSAYFWLQSRANVLT
V gene: TRBV6-2/TRBV6-3; CDR3 length: 16; clone size: many; CDR3 protein: ASSYSVGRATRFEKLF
V gene: TRBV7-2; CDR3 length: 12; clone size: many; CDR3 protein: ASSLAVPSTGYT
V gene: TRBV2; CDR3 length: 11; clone size: many; CDR3 protein: ASSEDHGGGYT
V gene: TRBV15; CDR3 length: 13; clone size: many; CDR3 protein: ATSRELSSYNEQF
V gene: TRBV5-8; CDR3 length: 12; clone size: many; CDR3 protein: ASSLTSDHNEQF
V gene: TRBV29-1; CDR3 length: 10; clone size: .; CDR3 protein: SVGIERSLQY